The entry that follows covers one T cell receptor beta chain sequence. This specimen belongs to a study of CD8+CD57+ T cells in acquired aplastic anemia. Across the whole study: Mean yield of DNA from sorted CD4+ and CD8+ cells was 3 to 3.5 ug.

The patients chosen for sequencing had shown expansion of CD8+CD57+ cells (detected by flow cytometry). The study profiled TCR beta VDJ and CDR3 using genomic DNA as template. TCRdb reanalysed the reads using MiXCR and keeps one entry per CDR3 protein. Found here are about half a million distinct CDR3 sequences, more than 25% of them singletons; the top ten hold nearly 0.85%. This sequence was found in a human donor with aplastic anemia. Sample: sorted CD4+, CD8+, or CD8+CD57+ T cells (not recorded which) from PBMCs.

The CDR3, as DNA: TGTGCCAGCAGTTCAGACGGGAGCTCCTACGAGCAGTACTTC. This encodes CASSSDGSSYEQYF. V usage is TRBV6-5 and J usage is TRBJ2-7; possible D gene TRBD2, 6 bases. Germline CDR1 and CDR2: MNHEY and SVGAGI. Trimming left V 4 bases short and J 0 bases short, with 10 bases between. The CDR3 runs 14 residues.